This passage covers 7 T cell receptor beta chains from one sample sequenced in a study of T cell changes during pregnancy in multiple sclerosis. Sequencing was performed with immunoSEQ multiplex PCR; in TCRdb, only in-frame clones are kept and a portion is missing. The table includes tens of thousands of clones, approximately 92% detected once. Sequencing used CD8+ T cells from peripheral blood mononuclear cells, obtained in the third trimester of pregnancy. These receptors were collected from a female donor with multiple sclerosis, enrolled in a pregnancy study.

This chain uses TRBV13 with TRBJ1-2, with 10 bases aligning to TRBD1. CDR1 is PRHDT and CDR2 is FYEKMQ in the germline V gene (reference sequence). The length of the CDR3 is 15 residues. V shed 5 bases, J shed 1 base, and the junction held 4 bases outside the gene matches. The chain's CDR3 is CASSPDRGLNYGYTF. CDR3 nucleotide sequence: TGTGCCAGCAGCCCCGACAGGGGGCTTAACTATGGCTACACCTTC.

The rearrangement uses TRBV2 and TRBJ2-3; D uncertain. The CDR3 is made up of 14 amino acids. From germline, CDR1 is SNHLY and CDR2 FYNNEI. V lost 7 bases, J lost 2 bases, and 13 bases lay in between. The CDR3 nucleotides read TGTGCCAGCAACGGGTCACCTTCCACAGATACGCAGTATTTT. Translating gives CASNGSPSTDTQYF.

The CDR3, as DNA: TGTGCCAGCAGTGAAGTCCAGTCACTGAACACTGAAGCTTTCTTT. Its protein is CASSEVQSLNTEAFF. The genes are TRBV6-1 and TRBJ1-1; D not certain. The CDR3 has 15 residues. Trimming removed 1 base at V and 0 bases at J, with 9 bases between. Germline V gene lookup returns CDR1 MNHNS and CDR2 SASEGT.

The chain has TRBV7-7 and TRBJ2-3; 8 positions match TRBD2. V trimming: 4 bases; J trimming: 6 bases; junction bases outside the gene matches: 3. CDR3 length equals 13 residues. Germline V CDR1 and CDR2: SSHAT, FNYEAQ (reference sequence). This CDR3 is CASSSRLADTQYF. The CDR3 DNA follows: TGTGCCAGCAGCTCTAGACTAGCGGATACGCAGTATTTT.

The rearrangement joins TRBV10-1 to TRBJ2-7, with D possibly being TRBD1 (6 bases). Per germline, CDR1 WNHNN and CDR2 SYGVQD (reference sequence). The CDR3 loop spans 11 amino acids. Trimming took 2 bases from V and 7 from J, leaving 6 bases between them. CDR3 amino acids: CASSEQGEQYF. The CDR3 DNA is TGCGCCAGCAGTGAGCAGGGGGAGCAGTACTTC.

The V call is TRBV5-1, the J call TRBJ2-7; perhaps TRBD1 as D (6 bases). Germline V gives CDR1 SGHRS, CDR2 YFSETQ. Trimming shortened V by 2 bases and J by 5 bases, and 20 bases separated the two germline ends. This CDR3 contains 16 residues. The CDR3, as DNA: TGCGCCAGCAGCTTACCGACAGGTGACTCATGGGACGAGCAGTACTTC. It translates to CASSLPTGDSWDEQYF.

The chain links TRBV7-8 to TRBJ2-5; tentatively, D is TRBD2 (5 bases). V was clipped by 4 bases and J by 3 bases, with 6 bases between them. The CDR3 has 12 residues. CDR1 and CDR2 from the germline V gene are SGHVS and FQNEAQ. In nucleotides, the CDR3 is TGTGCCAGCAGCTCCGGGGAAGAGACCCAGTACTTC. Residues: CASSSGEETQYF.